These 13 T cell receptor beta chains originate from one sample sequenced in a study of beta chain features in type 1 diabetes. Expressed TCRB transcripts were sequenced because the entire RNA isolate underwent reverse transcription. The repertoire was sequenced with immunoSEQ multiplex PCR; TCRdb's copy has only in-frame clones and lacks some. Among fewer than 350,000 clones listed, around 19% were seen once. What was sequenced was naive CD4+ T cells from blood. The receptors were sampled from a woman between 18 and 30 years old in good health.

This clone was found a few times. The rearrangement links TRBV30 to TRBJ2-1; D is uncertain. CDR1 is GTSNPN, CDR2 SVGIG, per germline (reference sequence). This CDR3 is built from 14 residues. V gave up 0 bases and J gave up 4 bases, with 10 bases separating them. The CDR3 spells CAWSVRTQYNEQFF. The CDR3, as DNA: TGTGCCTGGAGTGTACGTACTCAATACAATGAGCAGTTCTTC.

V usage is TRBV30 and J usage is TRBJ1-3; a possible D gene is TRBD1 (6 bases). V lost 2 bases to trimming and J lost 0 bases, with 11 bases between them. This CDR3 is 15 amino acids long. Germline CDR1 reads GTSNPN; CDR2 reads SVGIG (reference sequence). The CDR3 spells CAWSHRVTSGNTIYF. In DNA, the CDR3 is TGTGCCTGGAGTCACAGGGTAACCTCTGGAAACACCATATATTTT.

This clone has more than one count but fewer than ten. The rearrangement joins TRBV5-1 to TRBJ2-2; the match to TRBD2 covers 7 bases. The CDR3 is 16 residues long. The V gene end was trimmed by 4 bases and the J gene end by 4 bases; junction bases not matched to a gene: 10. In germline, CDR1 is SGHRS, CDR2 YFSETQ. CDR3: CASSAGDVQGTGELFF. The DNA for the CDR3 is TGCGCCAGCAGCGCGGGGGACGTCCAAGGCACCGGGGAGCTGTTTTTT.

The J gene is TRBJ1-2, the V gene TRBV5-1, with TRBD1 identical over 9 bases. Trimming removed 4 bases from V and 8 bases from J; junction bases left unmatched: 6. The CDR3 loop spans 13 amino acids. The V gene's germline CDR1 is SGHRS and CDR2 YFSETQ. The CDR3: CASSPDRGGGYTF. CDR3 bases: TGCGCCAGCAGCCCCGACAGGGGGGGCGGCTACACCTTC.

This clone was detected a few times. The chain is built from TRBV2 and TRBJ1-2; D not certain. The CDR3 has 13 residues. V was pared by 2 bases and J by 8 bases, with 12 bases between. Germline loops: CDR1 SNHLY, CDR2 FYNNEI. The CDR3, as DNA: TGTGCCAGCAGTGAATACATGGGAGCCGGCTACACCTTC. It is translated as CASSEYMGAGYTF.

This chain uses TRBV7-8 with TRBJ2-3, with 8 positions matching TRBD2. Germline trimming cut 7 bases from V and 1 base from J; bases unmatched to any gene: 13. There are 17 residues in the CDR3. Germline values: CDR1 SGHVS, CDR2 FQNEAQ. The DNA for the CDR3 is TGTGCCAGCACCCCTGAGCCCAGCGGGGGCGGCACAGATACGCAGTATTTT. Protein product: CASTPEPSGGGTDTQYF.

The chain recombines TRBV5-1 with TRBJ1-2, with a possible D match to TRBD1 (6 bases). Trimming pared 0 bases from V and 4 bases from J, leaving 13 bases between. From germline, CDR1 is SGHRS and CDR2 YFSETQ. The CDR3 consists of 15 residues. CDR3 nucleotides: TGCGCCAGCAGCTTGGTGGACAGATTAGCCTATGGCTACACCTTC. It is translated as CASSLVDRLAYGYTF.

This clone appeared a few times. The chain employs TRBV9 and TRBJ2-2; D perhaps matches TRBD1 (6 bases). V dropped 0 bases and J dropped 4 bases, with 7 bases sitting between them. The CDR3 length is 14 residues. Germline CDR1 and CDR2: SGDLS and YYNGEE. CDR3 loop: CASSVGGPTGELFF. The CDR3 region has the DNA TGTGCCAGCAGCGTAGGGGGGCCCACCGGGGAGCTGTTTTTT.

The gene calls are TRBV7-9 and TRBJ2-3; TRBD2 matches 7 bases. The CDR3 consists of 16 residues. Losses at the gene ends were 6 bases for V and 5 bases for J; bases not matched to a gene: 14. Germline CDR1 is SEHNR and CDR2 is FQNEAQ (reference sequence). In nucleotides, the CDR3 is TGTGCCAGCAGTTCTGGACCAGGGACTACTAAAGATACGCAGTATTTT. It encodes CASSSGPGTTKDTQYF.

This chain links TRBV14 with TRBJ2-3; perhaps TRBD1 as D (6 bases). The CDR3 consists of 13 residues. Trimming removed 5 bases at V and 5 bases at J, with 11 bases between. From germline, CDR1 is SGHDN and CDR2 FVKESK. The CDR3 is CASSGQGIDTQYF. The CDR3 coding sequence is TGTGCCAGCAGCGGGCAGGGGATAGATACGCAGTATTTT.

This clone was observed a handful of times. The V and J genes are TRBV18 and TRBJ1-2; weak D call: TRBD1 (6 bases). This CDR3 contains 18 residues. Germline loops: CDR1 KGHSH, CDR2 LQKENI. V gave up 4 bases and J gave up 0 bases, with 21 bases separating them. The chain's CDR3 is CASSRAAVRDIANYGYTF. The CDR3 nucleotides read TGTGCCAGCTCACGAGCCGCGGTCCGGGACATAGCTAACTATGGCTACACCTTC.

This chain uses TRBV30 with TRBJ1-5, with 8 bases lining up with TRBD1. The CDR3 sequence is 18 residues long. After removal of 3 bases from V and 2 bases from J, the junction contained 15 bases not matched to a gene. The germline CDR1 and CDR2 sequences are GTSNPN and SVGIG (reference sequence). The CDR3 sequence: CAWRGTRQGMGRNQPQHF. CDR3 nucleotides: TGTGCCTGGAGAGGTACCAGACAGGGGATGGGGCGCAATCAGCCCCAGCATTTT.

About this clone itself: Other DNA variants within this sample encode the same CDR3. The V gene is TRBV5-1, the J gene TRBJ2-3; the D is unclear. This CDR3 region has 12 residues. V was clipped by 0 bases and J by 6 bases, with 5 bases between them. Germline CDR1 SGHRS, CDR2 YFSETQ. CDR3 coding DNA: TGCGCCAGCAGCTTGGCCGGGGATACGCAGTATTTT. It encodes CASSLAGDTQYF.